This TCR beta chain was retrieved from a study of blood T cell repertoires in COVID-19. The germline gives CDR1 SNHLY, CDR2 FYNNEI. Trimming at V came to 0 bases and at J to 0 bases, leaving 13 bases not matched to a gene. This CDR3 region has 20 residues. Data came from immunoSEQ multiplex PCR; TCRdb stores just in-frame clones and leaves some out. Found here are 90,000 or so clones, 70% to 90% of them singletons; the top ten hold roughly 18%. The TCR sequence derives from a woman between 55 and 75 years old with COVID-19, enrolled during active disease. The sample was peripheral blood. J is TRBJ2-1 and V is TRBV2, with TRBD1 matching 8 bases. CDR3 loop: CASSEALRGTGLSSYNEQFF. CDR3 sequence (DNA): TGTGCCAGCAGTGAAGCGCTTCGTGGGACAGGCCTTTCCTCCTACAATGAGCAGTTCTTC. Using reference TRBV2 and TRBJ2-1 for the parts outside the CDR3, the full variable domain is EPEVTQTPSHQVTQMGQEVILRCVPISNHLYFYWYRQILGQKVEFLVSFYNNEISEKSEIFDDQFSVERPDGSNFTLKIRSTKLEDSAMYFCASSEALRGTGLSSYNEQFFGPGTRLTVL.